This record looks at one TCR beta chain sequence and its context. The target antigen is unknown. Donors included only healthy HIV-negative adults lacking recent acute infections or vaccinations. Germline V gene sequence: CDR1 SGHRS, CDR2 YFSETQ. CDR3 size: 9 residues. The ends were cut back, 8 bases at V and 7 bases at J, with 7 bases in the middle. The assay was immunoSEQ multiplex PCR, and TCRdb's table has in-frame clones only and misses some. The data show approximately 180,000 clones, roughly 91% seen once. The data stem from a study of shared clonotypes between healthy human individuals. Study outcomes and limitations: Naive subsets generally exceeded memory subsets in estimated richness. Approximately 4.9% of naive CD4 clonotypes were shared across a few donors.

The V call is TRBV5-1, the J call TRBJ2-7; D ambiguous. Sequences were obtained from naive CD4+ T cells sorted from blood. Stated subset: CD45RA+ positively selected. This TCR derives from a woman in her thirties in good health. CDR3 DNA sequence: TGCGCCAGTACTCTGGAGCAGTACTTC. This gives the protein CASTLEQYF. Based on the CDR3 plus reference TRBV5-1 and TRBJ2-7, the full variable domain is KAGVTQTPRYLIKTRGQQVTLSCSPISGHRSVSWYQQTPGQGLQFLFEYFSETQRNKGNFPGRFSGRQFSNSRSEMNVSTLELGDSALYLCASTLEQYFGPGTRLTVT.